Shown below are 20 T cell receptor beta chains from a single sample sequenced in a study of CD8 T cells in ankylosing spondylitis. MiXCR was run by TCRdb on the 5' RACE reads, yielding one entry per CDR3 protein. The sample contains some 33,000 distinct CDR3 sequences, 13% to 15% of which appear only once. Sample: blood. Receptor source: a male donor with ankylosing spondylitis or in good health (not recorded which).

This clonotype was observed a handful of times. The CDR3 spells CASSTDSPNTGELFF. DNA for the CDR3: TGCGCCAGCAGCACCGACAGTCCGAACACCGGGGAGCTGTTTTTT. The chain joins TRBV5-1 to TRBJ2-2; perhaps TRBD1 as D (5 bases). Germline CDR1 reads SGHRS; CDR2 reads YFSETQ. The CDR3 is 15 amino acids. V was clipped by 4 bases and J by 0 bases, with 10 bases between them.

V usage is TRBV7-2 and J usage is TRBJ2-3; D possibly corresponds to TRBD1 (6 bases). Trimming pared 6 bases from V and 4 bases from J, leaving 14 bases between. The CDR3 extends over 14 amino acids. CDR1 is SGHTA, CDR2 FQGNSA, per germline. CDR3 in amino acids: CASRTRGYADTQYF. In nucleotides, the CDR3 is TGTGCCAGCAGGACAAGGGGGTACGCAGATACGCAGTATTTT.

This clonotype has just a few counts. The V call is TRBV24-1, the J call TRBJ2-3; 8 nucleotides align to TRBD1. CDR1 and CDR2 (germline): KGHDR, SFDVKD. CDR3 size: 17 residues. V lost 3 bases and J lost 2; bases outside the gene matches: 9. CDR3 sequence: CATSDPARTGITDTQYF. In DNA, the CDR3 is TGTGCCACCAGTGATCCTGCTCGGACAGGGATCACAGATACGCAGTATTTT.

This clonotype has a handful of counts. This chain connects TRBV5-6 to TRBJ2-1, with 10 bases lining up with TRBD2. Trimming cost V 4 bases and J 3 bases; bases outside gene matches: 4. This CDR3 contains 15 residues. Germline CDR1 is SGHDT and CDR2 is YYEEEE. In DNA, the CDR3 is TGTGCCAGCAGCCCGGGACTAGCGTTCTACAATGAGCAGTTCTTC. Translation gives CASSPGLAFYNEQFF.

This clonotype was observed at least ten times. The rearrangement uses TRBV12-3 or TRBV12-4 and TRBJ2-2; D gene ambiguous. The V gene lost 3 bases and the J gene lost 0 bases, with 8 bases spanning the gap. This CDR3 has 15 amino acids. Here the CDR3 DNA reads TGTGCCAGCAGTTTTATCAAACCGAACACCGGGGAGCTGTTTTTT. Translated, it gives CASSFIKPNTGELFF.

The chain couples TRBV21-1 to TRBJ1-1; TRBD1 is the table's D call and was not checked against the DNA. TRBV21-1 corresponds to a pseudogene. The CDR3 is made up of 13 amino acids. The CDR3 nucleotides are TGTGCCAGCAGCAGAGGGGGCGCCACTGAAGCTTTCTTT. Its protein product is CASSRGGATEAFF.

CDR3 residues: CASSVGGETQYF. Written as DNA, the CDR3 is TGTGCCAGCAGCGTTGGTGGCGAGACCCAGTACTTC. This chain connects TRBV5-6 to TRBJ2-5, with D uncertain. The V end was cut by 4 bases, the J end by 5 bases, with 9 bases between. There are 12 residues in the CDR3. Germline V CDR1 and CDR2: SGHDT, YYEEEE.

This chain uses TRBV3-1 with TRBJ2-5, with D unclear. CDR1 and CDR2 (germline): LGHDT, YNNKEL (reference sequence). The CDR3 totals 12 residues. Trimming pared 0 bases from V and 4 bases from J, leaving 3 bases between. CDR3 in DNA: TGTGCCAGCAGCCAAGAAGGAGAGACCCAGTACTTC. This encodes CASSQEGETQYF.

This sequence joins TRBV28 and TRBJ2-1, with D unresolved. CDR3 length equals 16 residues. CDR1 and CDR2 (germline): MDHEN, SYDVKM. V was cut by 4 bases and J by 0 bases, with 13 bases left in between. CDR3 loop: CASSSPGGTSYNEQFF. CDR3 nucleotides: TGTGCCAGCAGTTCCCCCGGTGGCACCTCCTACAATGAGCAGTTCTTC.

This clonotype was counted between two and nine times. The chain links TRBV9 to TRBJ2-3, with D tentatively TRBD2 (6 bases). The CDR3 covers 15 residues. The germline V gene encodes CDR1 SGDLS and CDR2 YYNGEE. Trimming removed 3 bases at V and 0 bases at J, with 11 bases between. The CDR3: CASSAPGLSTDTQYF. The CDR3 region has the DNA TGTGCCAGCAGCGCCCCGGGACTCAGCACAGATACGCAGTATTTT.

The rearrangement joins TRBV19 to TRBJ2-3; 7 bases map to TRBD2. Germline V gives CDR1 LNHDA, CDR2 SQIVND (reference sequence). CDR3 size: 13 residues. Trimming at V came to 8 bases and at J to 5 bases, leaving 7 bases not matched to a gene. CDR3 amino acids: CASWGGLGDTQYF. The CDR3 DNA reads TGTGCCAGTTGGGGGGGGTTGGGAGATACGCAGTATTTT.

CDR3 in DNA: TGCGCCAGCAGCCAAGGACTAGCGGGGGGCTACGAGCAGTACTTC. Its protein product is CASSQGLAGGYEQYF. The gene calls are TRBV4-3 and TRBJ2-7; 13 bases line up with TRBD2. V lost 1 base to trimming and J lost 3 bases; unmatched junction nucleotides: 0. CDR3 size: 15 residues. The germline gives CDR1 LGHNA, CDR2 YSLEER.

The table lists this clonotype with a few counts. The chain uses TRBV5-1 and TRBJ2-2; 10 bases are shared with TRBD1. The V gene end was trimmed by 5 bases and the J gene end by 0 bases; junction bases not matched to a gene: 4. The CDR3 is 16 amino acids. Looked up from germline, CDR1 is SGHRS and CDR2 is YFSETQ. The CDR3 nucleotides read TGCGCCAGCAGGCCAGGACAGGGGGCGAACACCGGGGAGCTGTTTTTT. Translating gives CASRPGQGANTGELFF.

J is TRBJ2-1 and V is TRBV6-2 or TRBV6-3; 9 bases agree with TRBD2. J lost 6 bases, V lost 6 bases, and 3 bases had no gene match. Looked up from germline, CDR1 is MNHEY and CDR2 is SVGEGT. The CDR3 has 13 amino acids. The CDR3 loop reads CASRSGLANEQFF. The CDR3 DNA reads TGTGCCAGCAGATCGGGACTAGCCAATGAGCAGTTCTTC.

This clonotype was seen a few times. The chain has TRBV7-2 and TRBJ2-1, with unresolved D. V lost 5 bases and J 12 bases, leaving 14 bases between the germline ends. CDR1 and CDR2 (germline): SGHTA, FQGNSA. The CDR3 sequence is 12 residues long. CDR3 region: CASSLQETMQFF. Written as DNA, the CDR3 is TGTGCCAGCAGCCTACAAGAAACCATGCAGTTCTTC.

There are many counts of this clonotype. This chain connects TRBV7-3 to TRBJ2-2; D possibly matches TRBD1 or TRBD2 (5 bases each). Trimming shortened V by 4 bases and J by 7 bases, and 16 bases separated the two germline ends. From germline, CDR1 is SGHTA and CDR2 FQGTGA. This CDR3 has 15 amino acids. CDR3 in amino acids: CASSSTGTKGGELFF. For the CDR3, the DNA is TGTGCCAGCAGCTCGACCGGGACCAAAGGCGGGGAGCTGTTTTTT.

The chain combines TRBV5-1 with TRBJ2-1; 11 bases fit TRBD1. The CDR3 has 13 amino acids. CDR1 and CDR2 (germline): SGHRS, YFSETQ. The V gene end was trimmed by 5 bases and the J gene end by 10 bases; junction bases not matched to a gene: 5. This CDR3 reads CASRGTGGREQFF. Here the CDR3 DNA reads TGCGCCAGCAGAGGGACAGGGGGAAGGGAGCAGTTCTTC. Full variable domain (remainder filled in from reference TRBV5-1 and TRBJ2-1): KAGVTQTPRYLIKTRGQQVTLSCSPISGHRSVSWYQQTPGQGLQFLFEYFSETQRNKGNFPGRFSGRQFSNSRSEMNVSTLELGDSALYLCASRGTGGREQFFGPGTRLTVL.

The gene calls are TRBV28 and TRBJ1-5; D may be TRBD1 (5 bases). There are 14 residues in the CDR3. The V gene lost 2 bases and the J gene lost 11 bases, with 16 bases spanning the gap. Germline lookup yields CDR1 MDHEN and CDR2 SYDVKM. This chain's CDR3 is CASSLGRGVETQHF. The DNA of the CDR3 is TGTGCCAGCAGTTTAGGTCGAGGGGTAGAGACCCAGCATTTT.

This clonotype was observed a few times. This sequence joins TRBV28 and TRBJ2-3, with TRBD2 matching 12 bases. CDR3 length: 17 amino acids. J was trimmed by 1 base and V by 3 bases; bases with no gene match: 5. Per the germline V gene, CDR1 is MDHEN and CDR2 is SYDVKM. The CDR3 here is CASSLASGGAGTDTQYF. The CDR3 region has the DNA TGTGCCAGCAGTTTGGCTAGCGGGGGGGCGGGCACAGATACGCAGTATTTT.

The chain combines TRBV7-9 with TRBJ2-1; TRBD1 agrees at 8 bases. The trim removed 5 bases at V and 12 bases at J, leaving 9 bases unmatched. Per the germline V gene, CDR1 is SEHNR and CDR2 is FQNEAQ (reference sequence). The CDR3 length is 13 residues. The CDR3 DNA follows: TGTGCCAGCAGCCCCTCGGACAGGGCAAGGCAGTTCTTC. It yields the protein CASSPSDRARQFF. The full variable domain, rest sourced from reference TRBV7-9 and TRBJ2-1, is DTGVSQNPRHKITKRGQNVTFRCDPISEHNRLYWYRQTLGQGPEFLTYFQNEAQLEKSRLLSDRFSAERPKGSFSTLEIQRTEQGDSAMYLCASSPSDRARQFFGPGTRLTVL.